One and the same sample provided the 31 T cell receptor beta chains below, sequenced in a study of CD8+ T cells in alopecia areata. Treatment described: oral pan-JAK inhibitor, 5-10 mg twice daily. RNA extraction was followed by reverse transcription into cDNA, which acted as the sequencing template. The data were produced by immunoSEQ multiplex PCR, yet TCRdb's version contains in-frame clones alone and is incomplete. Found here are about 260,000 clones, about three fifths of them singletons; the top ten hold 0.93%. The sample here was CD4+ T cells sorted from blood, taken around week 54, from a patient treated with tofacitinib. Source of these receptors: a human donor with alopecia areata.

This chain links TRBV29-1 with TRBJ2-7; TRBD1 matches at 8 bases. J lost 3 bases, V lost 6 bases, and 4 bases had no gene match. The CDR3 totals 12 residues. Germline CDR1 reads SQVTM; CDR2 reads ANQGSEA. The CDR3 sequence is CSVRTGIYEQYF. For the CDR3, the DNA is TGCAGCGTCAGGACAGGGATCTACGAGCAGTACTTC.

The chain carries TRBV30 and TRBJ2-1; D gene uncertain. The CDR3 is 11 amino acids. The V gene lost 4 bases and the J gene lost 5 bases, with 6 bases spanning the gap. The germline CDR1 and CDR2 sequences are GTSNPN and SVGIG (reference sequence). The CDR3 DNA reads as TGTGCCTGGATGGCCGACAATGAGCAGTTCTTC. Amino acids: CAWMADNEQFF.

This clone turned up a few times. V is TRBV5-6 and J is TRBJ2-4, with no clear D. Trimming removed 6 bases at V and 7 bases at J, with 14 bases between. Germline V gene lookup returns CDR1 SGHDT and CDR2 YYEEEE. The CDR3 covers 13 residues. The CDR3 DNA follows: TGTGCCAGCATGACCCTGATGGGGAACATTCAGTACTTC. It translates to CASMTLMGNIQYF.

This clone was observed a few times. The chain has TRBV5-1 and TRBJ2-1; 9 bases align to TRBD1. Unmatched junction bases numbered 11, after V lost 0 bases and J lost 10 bases. This CDR3 comprises 16 residues. The germline gives CDR1 SGHRS, CDR2 YFSETQ. DNA for the CDR3: TGCGCCAGCAGCTTGGCCACGGACAGGGGTATGCGCGAGCAGTTCTTC. It encodes CASSLATDRGMREQFF.

There are a few counts of this clone. CDR3 sequence reads: CSVEDHRGEQFF. The CDR3, as DNA: TGCAGCGTTGAAGATCATCGGGGTGAGCAGTTCTTC. The chain joins TRBV29-1 to TRBJ2-1; D might be TRBD2 (5 bases). The CDR3 runs to 12 residues. V lost 0 bases, J lost 9 bases, and 9 bases lay in between. Germline lookup yields CDR1 SQVTM and CDR2 ANQGSEA.

V usage is TRBV6-6 and J usage is TRBJ1-2; possibly TRBD1 for D (5 bases). The CDR3 runs 14 residues. Germline assignment: CDR1 MNHNY and CDR2 SVGAGI (reference sequence). Trimming shortened V by 0 bases and J by 3 bases, and 8 bases separated the two germline ends. CDR3 sequence reads: CASSYSGRYYGYTF. Here the CDR3 DNA reads TGTGCCAGCAGTTACTCGGGACGGTACTATGGCTACACCTTC.

The rearrangement links TRBV29-1 to TRBJ1-1, with a possible D match to TRBD1 (6 bases). The germline gives CDR1 SQVTM, CDR2 ANQGSEA. CDR3 length: 13 residues. Trimming removed 7 bases from V and 5 bases from J, with 17 bases in between. The CDR3 coding sequence is TGCAGCGCCACGACAGGAATAAAAACTGAAGCTTTCTTT. It encodes CSATTGIKTEAFF. Variable domain in full (rest from reference TRBV29-1 and TRBJ1-1): SAVISQKPSRDICQRGTSLTIQCQVDSQVTMMFWYRQQPGQSLTLIATANQGSEATYESGFVIDKFPISRPNLTFSTLTVSNMSPEDSSIYLCSATTGIKTEAFFGQGTRLTVV.

This rearrangement joins TRBV2 to TRBJ1-6; 10 bases match TRBD1. In germline, CDR1 is SNHLY, CDR2 FYNNEI. CDR3 length: 14 amino acids. Losses at the gene ends were 3 bases for V and 10 bases for J; bases not matched to a gene: 3. The CDR3 protein is CASSDGTGVSPLHF. In nucleotides, the CDR3 is TGTGCCAGCAGTGATGGGACAGGGGTCTCACCCCTCCACTTT.

This chain links TRBV5-6 with TRBJ2-1; TRBD2 agrees at 8 bases. There are 16 residues in the CDR3. V trimming: 4 bases; J trimming: 9 bases; junction bases outside the gene matches: 15. Germline V gene lookup returns CDR1 SGHDT and CDR2 YYEEEE. This CDR3 is CASSGNPGGRVGEQFF. CDR3 coding DNA: TGTGCCAGCAGCGGAAACCCGGGGGGGCGAGTAGGTGAGCAGTTCTTC.

This clone appeared a few times. The V call is TRBV28, the J call TRBJ2-2; TRBD2 might be the D (5 bases). The V gene's germline CDR1 is MDHEN and CDR2 SYDVKM. Trimming shortened V by 8 bases and J by 2 bases, and 9 bases separated the two germline ends. The CDR3 runs to 13 residues. The CDR3 reads CASLGRNTGELFF. CDR3 coding DNA: TGTGCCAGCCTAGGGAGAAACACCGGGGAGCTGTTTTTT.

On this clone: This clone may be a read error of a much larger clone one base away. The gene calls are TRBV7-3 and TRBJ1-1, with D perhaps matching TRBD1 (5 bases). V lost 5 bases to trimming and J lost 1 base, with 8 bases between them. The CDR3 sequence is 13 residues long. Germline CDR1 reads SGHTA; CDR2 reads FQGTGA. CDR3 sequence reads: CASSPGGNTEAFF. For the CDR3, the DNA is TGTGCCAGCAGCCCCGGGGGGAACACTGAAGCTTTCTTT. The complete variable domain, with remaining parts taken from reference TRBV7-3 and TRBJ1-1, reads GAGVSQTPSNKVTEKGKYVELRCDPISGHTALYWYRQSLGQGPEFLIYFQGTGAADDSGLPNDRFFAVRPEGSVSTLKIQRTERGDSAVYLCASSPGGNTEAFFGQGTRLTVV.

The CDR3 is CASRGRRMTEAFF. The CDR3 bases are TGTGCCAGCAGGGGACGACGAATGACTGAAGCTTTCTTT. The chain couples TRBV5-4 to TRBJ1-1, with D perhaps matching TRBD1 (5 bases). Germline-derived CDR1 and CDR2 are SGHNT and YYREEE (reference sequence). The CDR3 extends over 13 amino acids. V was pared by 5 bases and J by 5 bases, with 13 bases between.

The chain uses TRBV7-9 and TRBJ1-2; TRBD1 is a possible D gene (6 bases). Germline CDR1 reads SEHNR; CDR2 reads FQNEAQ (reference sequence). The CDR3 length is 12 residues. Trimming cost V 4 bases and J 8 bases, with 11 bases left between them. CDR3 nucleotides: TGTGCCAGCAGCTCGTCGGGGGCCGGCTACACCTTC. Translated: CASSSSGAGYTF.

V usage is TRBV28 and J usage is TRBJ2-7, with D possibly matching TRBD1 (6 bases). This CDR3 has 13 amino acids. Between the trimmed V and J ends, which lost 2 bases and 3 bases, there was a span of 8 bases. CDR1 is MDHEN, CDR2 SYDVKM, per germline. The CDR3 reads CASSLAGVYEQYF. CDR3 nucleotides: TGTGCCAGCAGTTTAGCAGGGGTCTACGAGCAGTACTTC. The entire variable domain, with the rest obtained from reference TRBV28 and TRBJ2-7, is as follows: DVKVTQSSRYLVKRTGEKVFLECVQDMDHENMFWYRQDPGLGLRLIYFSYDVKMKEKGDIPEGYSVSREKKERFSLILESASTNQTSMYLCASSLAGVYEQYFGPGTRLTVT.

V usage is TRBV11-2 and J usage is TRBJ2-5; 8 nucleotides align to TRBD2. With V trimmed by 1 base and J by 2 bases, 6 bases remained unmatched. The CDR3 contains 16 residues. In germline, CDR1 is SGHAT, CDR2 FQNNGV. The CDR3: CASSLVRGDSQETQYF. The CDR3 DNA reads TGTGCCAGCAGCTTAGTGCGGGGGGACTCACAAGAGACCCAGTACTTC.

This clone was observed at least ten times. The V gene is TRBV11-2, the J gene TRBJ2-5; D is perhaps TRBD1 (6 bases). The CDR3 has 15 residues. V was cut by 1 base and J by 5 bases, with 14 bases left in between. CDR1 is SGHAT and CDR2 is FQNNGV in the germline V gene. The CDR3 loop reads CASSLVDLGQETQYF. For the CDR3, the DNA is TGTGCCAGCAGCTTAGTTGATTTAGGACAGGAGACCCAGTACTTC.

The count of this clone is one. The V and J genes are TRBV7-2 and TRBJ1-3; D gene unclear. Trimming cost V 5 bases and J 0 bases, with 14 bases left between them. Germline CDR1 reads SGHTA; CDR2 reads FQGNSA. CDR3 length equals 16 residues. CDR3 residues: CASSKYRTASGNTIYF. The CDR3 nucleotides are TGTGCCAGCAGCAAATACCGGACGGCCTCTGGAAACACCATATATTTT.

V usage is TRBV29-1 and J usage is TRBJ2-3; D possibly corresponds to TRBD2 (6 bases). The CDR3 loop spans 12 amino acids. CDR1 and CDR2 from the germline V gene are SQVTM and ANQGSEA. The CDR3 coding sequence is TGCAGTTTCGTGGGGGGTGTGGATACGCAGTATTTT. Its protein is CSFVGGVDTQYF.

The chain links TRBV9 to TRBJ2-3; D is undetermined. V lost 4 bases and J 6 bases, leaving 9 bases between the germline ends. The CDR3 has 12 residues. CDR1 is SGDLS and CDR2 is YYNGEE in the germline V gene. In DNA form, the CDR3 reads TGTGCCAGCAGCTATCGTTCGGATACGCAGTATTTT. It encodes CASSYRSDTQYF.

The V and J genes are TRBV10-3 and TRBJ2-5, with a weak D call TRBD2 (7 bases). V shed 4 bases and J shed 1 base, with 13 bases lying between them. The CDR3 runs 15 residues. Germline V gene lookup returns CDR1 ENHRY and CDR2 SYGVKD. CDR3 sequence reads: CAISGTAGSQETQYF. CDR3 nucleotides: TGTGCCATCAGTGGGACAGCGGGGAGCCAAGAGACCCAGTACTTC.

The V call is TRBV29-1, the J call TRBJ2-1, with 8 bases that match TRBD2. The CDR3 extends over 12 amino acids. In germline, CDR1 is SQVTM, CDR2 ANQGSEA. V lost 6 bases, J lost 13 bases, and 11 bases stayed unmatched. The CDR3 DNA is TGCAGCGTCCCAAGGGGCGGGGGGCCCCAGTTCTTC. This codes for CSVPRGGGPQFF.

The rearrangement links TRBV29-1 to TRBJ2-7, with TRBD1 matching 9 bases. This CDR3 is 14 amino acids long. Germline values: CDR1 SQVTM, CDR2 ANQGSEA. With 7 bases clipped from V and 3 bases from J, the junction kept 10 bases outside the gene matches. The CDR3 region has the DNA TGCAGCGCAACAGGGGGCGCTTTCATCTACGAGCAGTACTTC. Protein product: CSATGGAFIYEQYF.

This clone was observed a few times. This chain connects TRBV5-1 to TRBJ1-2; D uncertain. V shed 4 bases and J shed 2 bases, with 15 bases lying between them. The CDR3 has 15 amino acids. Germline V gene sequence: CDR1 SGHRS, CDR2 YFSETQ. The CDR3 bases are TGCGCCAGCAGCCTTAATGACCCCCAGAACTATGGCTACACCTTC. Protein product: CASSLNDPQNYGYTF.

The V and J genes are TRBV9 and TRBJ1-2, with 11 positions matching TRBD1. Germline lookup yields CDR1 SGDLS and CDR2 YYNGEE. Trimming at V came to 0 bases and at J to 7 bases, leaving 5 bases not matched to a gene. CDR3 length: 15 amino acids. The CDR3 region is CASSVAWTGGRGYTF. The CDR3 region has the DNA TGTGCCAGCAGCGTAGCTTGGACAGGGGGCCGTGGCTACACCTTC.

The V gene is TRBV7-9, the J gene TRBJ2-7; D unclear. CDR1 and CDR2 (germline): SEHNR, FQNEAQ (reference sequence). V lost 3 bases and J 5 bases, leaving 14 bases between the germline ends. The CDR3 consists of 14 residues. CDR3 residues: CASSFPPYTHEQYF. The CDR3 DNA sequence: TGTGCCAGCAGCTTCCCTCCGTATACTCACGAGCAGTACTTC.

V and J are TRBV7-2 and TRBJ2-2, with D unclear. V lost 1 base to trimming and J lost 8 bases, with 14 bases between them. This CDR3 has 15 amino acids. The V gene's germline CDR1 is SGHTA and CDR2 FQGNSA. CDR3 sequence reads: CASSLVPGWSGELFF. CDR3 DNA: TGTGCCAGCAGCTTAGTTCCCGGCTGGTCGGGGGAGCTGTTTTTT.

This chain joins TRBV29-1 and TRBJ1-1, with D unresolved. Looked up from germline, CDR1 is SQVTM and CDR2 is ANQGSEA. Trimming took off 7 bases at V and 8 bases at J, with 5 bases between the two ends. The CDR3 spans 8 residues. CDR3 coding DNA: TGCAGCGCTGGGGAAGCTTTCTTT. Residues: CSAGEAFF.

The table lists this clone with a few counts. The chain recombines TRBV6-5 with TRBJ1-2; D is possibly TRBD1 (6 bases). Germline V CDR1 and CDR2: MNHEY, SVGAGI. V lost 7 bases and J lost 7, with 19 bases in between. CDR3 length equals 14 residues. CDR3 nucleotides: TGTGCCAGCACCTCCCGGGCAGGGGCCGGTGGCTACACCTTC. Its translation is CASTSRAGAGGYTF.

The chain has TRBV2 and TRBJ2-1; 7 bases agree with TRBD1. The CDR3 consists of 12 residues. The germline CDR1 and CDR2 sequences are SNHLY and FYNNEI. Trimming removed 8 bases from V and 9 bases from J; junction bases left unmatched: 7. The CDR3 loop is CASRGQAAEQFF. CDR3 sequence (DNA): TGTGCCAGCCGAGGACAGGCCGCTGAGCAGTTCTTC.

This sequence joins TRBV6-5 and TRBJ1-4, with D possibly matching TRBD1 (6 bases). This CDR3 is built from 14 residues. The V end lost 5 bases, the J end lost 8 bases, and 15 bases lay between the germline ends. Germline assignment: CDR1 MNHEY and CDR2 SVGAGI. CDR3: CASSPGDGGEKLFF. For the CDR3, the DNA is TGTGCCAGCAGTCCAGGGGACGGAGGCGAAAAACTGTTTTTT.

This clone was seen a handful of times. The chain couples TRBV7-9 to TRBJ2-2; D unclear. Trimming shortened V by 1 base and J by 6 bases, and 6 bases separated the two germline ends. The germline V gene has CDR1 SEHNR and CDR2 FQNEAQ (reference sequence). The CDR3 spans 13 residues. The CDR3 loop is CASSLVVPGELFF. CDR3 in DNA: TGTGCCAGCAGCTTAGTTGTTCCCGGGGAGCTGTTTTTT.